This entry lists 29 T cell receptor beta chains sequenced from one sample in a study of post-analysis software for immune sequencing data. The antigens for these receptors are not known. General study points: Patients had higher frequencies than controls of about five TRBV segments, including TRBV5-6, TRBV5-1 and TRBV20-1.

Prepared libraries of TCR beta cDNA carried unique molecular identifiers. Each CDR3 protein is one row after TCRdb ran MiXCR on the PCR reads. The top ten clones hold approximately 5% of a sample with around 770,000 distinct CDR3 sequences, more than 45% of them seen once. The sequenced sample was blood. All receptors come from a girl aged 10 to 17 with multiple sclerosis.

The chain carries TRBV20-1 and TRBJ2-5; D is possibly TRBD2 (6 bases). Per the germline V gene, CDR1 is DFQATT and CDR2 is SNEGSKA (reference sequence). This CDR3 region has 15 residues. Deletions cut 3 bases from V and 2 bases from J, with 16 bases between. CDR3 sequence (DNA): TGCAGTGCTAGTCGTCCAGCGGGTACGCAAGAGACCCAGTACTTC. Translating it yields CSASRPAGTQETQYF.

About this clonotype itself: Just one base apart from a much larger clone, this may be a read error. This rearrangement joins TRBV12-3 or TRBV12-4 to TRBJ2-6, with D possibly called TRBD1 or TRBD2 (5 bases each). This CDR3 region has 13 residues. In nucleotides, the CDR3 is TGTGCCAGCAGGGCGCCCGGGGCCAACGCCCTGACTTTC. This encodes CASRAPGANALTF.

V and J are TRBV5-1 and TRBJ2-1, with 12 bases fitting TRBD2. CDR1 SGHRS and CDR2 YFSETQ come from the germline V gene. The CDR3 totals 18 residues. Germline trimming cut 0 bases from V and 2 bases from J; bases unmatched to any gene: 6. CDR3 region: CASSLGTSGKRTYNEQFF. The CDR3 DNA reads TGCGCCAGCAGCTTGGGGACTAGCGGGAAGAGGACCTACAATGAGCAGTTCTTC.

This clonotype has just one count. The chain couples TRBV27 to TRBJ1-1; D perhaps matches TRBD1 (6 bases). This CDR3 has 15 amino acids. The germline V gene has CDR1 MNHEY and CDR2 SMNVEV (reference sequence). The V gene lost 0 bases and the J gene lost 4 bases, with 12 bases spanning the gap. The CDR3 region is CASSLSRGGSTEAFF. CDR3 DNA: TGTGCCAGCAGTTTATCGAGGGGGGGATCCACTGAAGCTTTCTTT.

The chain couples TRBV6-5 to TRBJ2-5, with 9 nucleotides matching TRBD1. The closer fit of TRBJ2-7 to the DNA end suggests the J call may be wrong. Germline values: CDR1 MNHEY, CDR2 SVGAGI. This CDR3 has 15 residues. This CDR3 is CASSKPRDRVYEQYF. CDR3 DNA sequence: TGTGCCAGCAGCAAGCCCCGGGACAGGGTCTACGAGCAGTACTTC.

The chain uses TRBV11-3 and TRBJ2-7; D may be TRBD1 (5 bases). This CDR3 comprises 14 residues. In germline, CDR1 is SGHNT, CDR2 YENEEA. V was trimmed by 8 bases and J by 1 base, leaving 15 bases between them. The CDR3 is CASVDSSLSYEQYF. CDR3 nucleotides: TGTGCCAGCGTCGACAGTTCTCTTTCCTACGAGCAGTACTTC. Full variable domain (rest looked up from reference TRBV11-3 and TRBJ2-7): EAGVVQSPRYKIIEKKQPVAFWCNPISGHNTLYWYLQNLGQGPELLIRYENEEAVDDSQLPKDRFSAERLKGVDSTLKIQPAELGDSAVYLCASVDSSLSYEQYFGPGTRLTVT.

The V call is TRBV10-3, the J call TRBJ1-4; maybe TRBD1 (5 bases). Between the trimmed V and J ends, which lost 3 bases and 5 bases, there was a span of 7 bases. Germline-derived CDR1 and CDR2 are ENHRY and SYGVKD. The CDR3 loop spans 13 amino acids. This chain's CDR3 is CAISEGENEKLFF. The CDR3, as DNA: TGTGCCATCAGTGAAGGGGAGAATGAAAAACTGTTTTTT.

The sample holds a few counts of this clonotype. V and J are TRBV5-1 and TRBJ2-7; TRBD1 aligns across 9 bases. Per the germline V gene, CDR1 is SGHRS and CDR2 is YFSETQ. V lost 4 bases, J lost 3 bases, and 8 bases stayed unmatched. The CDR3 consists of 15 residues. CDR3 in DNA: TGCGCCAGCAGCGCTCCGGGACAGGGTTTCTACGAGCAGTACTTC. This codes for CASSAPGQGFYEQYF. The full variable domain, with the rest looked up from reference TRBV5-1 and TRBJ2-7, is KAGVTQTPRYLIKTRGQQVTLSCSPISGHRSVSWYQQTPGQGLQFLFEYFSETQRNKGNFPGRFSGRQFSNSRSEMNVSTLELGDSALYLCASSAPGQGFYEQYFGPGTRLTVT.

V gene TRBV20-1 combines with J gene TRBJ2-3; TRBD2 agrees at 12 bases. CDR1 and CDR2 (germline): DFQATT, SNEGSKA (reference sequence). This CDR3 region has 14 residues. V was clipped by 6 bases and J by 6 bases; unmatched bases: 7. The CDR3 DNA reads as TGCAGTGCCCCGACTAGCGGGAGTCTTGATACGCAGTATTTT. This gives the protein CSAPTSGSLDTQYF.

The V gene is TRBV13, the J gene TRBJ1-1; 8 bases are shared with TRBD1. V was pared by 0 bases and J by 7 bases, with 1 base of the junction left unmatched. CDR1 and CDR2 from the germline V gene are PRHDT and FYEKMQ (reference sequence). This CDR3 has 13 amino acids. CDR3 in amino acids: CASSLGGQVEAFF. CDR3 bases: TGTGCCAGCAGCTTAGGGGGACAGGTTGAAGCTTTCTTT.

The J gene is TRBJ2-1, the V gene TRBV7-6; D is possibly TRBD2 (5 bases). Germline CDR1 and CDR2: SGHVS and FNYEAQ. The CDR3 loop spans 15 amino acids. V lost 5 bases, J lost 0 bases, and 11 bases lay in between. The CDR3 bases are TGTGCCAGCAGCGCCCTCGGAGGCTCCTACAATGAGCAGTTCTTC. This gives the protein CASSALGGSYNEQFF.

Of note for this clonotype: Mismatch with germline at one junction end may stem from a read error. This chain joins TRBV12-3 or TRBV12-4 and TRBJ1-4, with D uncertain. The CDR3 length is 12 residues. The CDR3 loop reads CTSSSDGEKLFF. CDR3 DNA sequence: TGTACCAGCAGTTCCGACGGGGAAAAACTGTTTTTT.

V is TRBV4-1 and J is TRBJ1-2; a possible D gene is TRBD1 (5 bases). The germline V gene has CDR1 MGHRA and CDR2 YSYEKL. The CDR3 totals 15 residues. Trimming cost V 3 bases and J 7 bases, with 18 bases left between them. CDR3 in DNA: TGCGCCAGCAGCCAGACCGACAGCCTGCTGGGTGGCTACACCTTC. Its translation: CASSQTDSLLGGYTF.

This clonotype was detected only once. The chain uses TRBV20-1 and TRBJ2-7, with TRBD2 matching 7 bases. The ends lost 7 bases at V and 5 bases at J; junction bases unmatched: 11. The CDR3 consists of 13 residues. Germline V gene sequence: CDR1 DFQATT, CDR2 SNEGSKA (reference sequence). The CDR3 sequence: CSVGSSGKNEQYF. CDR3 bases: TGCAGTGTGGGTAGCAGCGGGAAAAACGAGCAGTACTTC.

V usage is TRBV28 and J usage is TRBJ1-2; D might be TRBD1 (6 bases). Germline values: CDR1 MDHEN, CDR2 SYDVKM. The CDR3 covers 15 residues. V was pared by 6 bases and J by 8 bases, with 22 bases between. CDR3 nucleotides: TGTGCCAGCAGACGTTTTGCCGGGACATTGGGCGGCTACACCTTC. This codes for CASRRFAGTLGGYTF.

The chain uses TRBV7-3 and TRBJ2-1, with 8 bases identical to TRBD2. The CDR3 loop spans 16 amino acids. The junction had 10 bases not matched to a gene; V was cut back by 4 bases and J by 5 bases. Germline-derived CDR1 and CDR2 are SGHTA and FQGTGA. In nucleotides, the CDR3 is TGTGCCAGCAGCTCATTTGTGGGACTAGGGGACAATGAGCAGTTCTTC. Translation gives CASSSFVGLGDNEQFF.

The chain couples TRBV27 to TRBJ2-7; D might be TRBD1 (6 bases). The end of the DNA aligns better with TRBJ2-5, so the J call may be wrong. Per the germline V gene, CDR1 is MNHEY and CDR2 is SMNVEV (reference sequence). This CDR3 comprises 15 residues. CDR3 nucleotide sequence: TGTGCCAGCAGTTTATATGCAGGGGCCGGGGAGACCCAGTACTTC. It translates to CASSLYAGAGETQYF.

The chain uses TRBV12-3 or TRBV12-4 and TRBJ2-5; D is possibly TRBD2 (6 bases). This CDR3 contains 17 residues. Trimming left V 8 bases short and J 0 bases short, with 22 bases between. The CDR3 reads CASGVVRDSPYQETQYF. For the CDR3, the DNA is TGTGCCAGCGGGGTGGTCCGGGACTCACCGTACCAAGAGACCCAGTACTTC.

J is TRBJ2-5 and V is TRBV6-5; 7 bases align to TRBD2. This CDR3 region has 15 residues. Germline CDR1 and CDR2: MNHEY and SVGAGI. V lost 0 bases to trimming and J lost 5 bases; unmatched junction nucleotides: 6. This chain's CDR3 is CASSYSGLPLETQYF. The CDR3, as DNA: TGTGCCAGCAGTTACTCGGGACTACCGCTCGAGACCCAGTACTTC.

The J gene is TRBJ2-7, the V gene TRBV6-6; 7 bases map to TRBD1. Germline CDR1 MNHNY, CDR2 SVGAGI (reference sequence). The CDR3 is made up of 14 amino acids. J lost 6 bases, V lost 8 bases, and 13 bases had no gene match. The CDR3 DNA follows: TGTGCCAGCGTCAGTAGACAGGGCGTCGGCGAGCAGTACTTC. This encodes CASVSRQGVGEQYF.

This rearrangement joins TRBV12-3 or TRBV12-4 to TRBJ1-6; TRBD1 aligns across 7 bases. This CDR3 comprises 12 residues. The J segment lost 10 bases and the V segment lost 7 bases, leaving 4 bases of the junction unmatched. DNA for the CDR3: TGTGCCAGCAACCGACAGGGATCACCCCTCCACTTT. Encoded protein: CASNRQGSPLHF.

The chain employs TRBV5-6 and TRBJ2-5, with D maybe TRBD1 (5 bases). The CDR3 extends over 13 amino acids. Trimming took off 4 bases at V and 1 base at J, with 8 bases between the two ends. Germline CDR1 SGHDT, CDR2 YYEEEE. The CDR3 coding sequence is TGTGCCAGCAGCGCGGACACCCAAGAGACCCAGTACTTC. It codes for CASSADTQETQYF.

This clonotype was detected only once. The rearrangement joins TRBV24-1 to TRBJ2-5, with 10 positions matching TRBD2. From germline, CDR1 is KGHDR and CDR2 SFDVKD. The CDR3 extends over 17 amino acids. J gave up 2 bases and V 5 bases, and 10 bases lay outside the gene matches. CDR3: CATSARLAGVGQETQYF. The CDR3 coding sequence is TGTGCCACCAGTGCCCGGCTAGCGGGAGTGGGACAAGAGACCCAGTACTTC.

V usage is TRBV6-6 and J usage is TRBJ2-7; perhaps TRBD1 as D (6 bases). The J call is doubtful: the DNA matches TRBJ2-5 better. The CDR3 has 14 amino acids. CDR1 MNHNY and CDR2 SVGAGI come from the germline V gene (reference sequence). As DNA, the CDR3 is TGTGCCAGCCGAACGACTACAGGGTGGAAGACCCAGTACTTC. Protein product: CASRTTTGWKTQYF.

The J gene is TRBJ2-2, the V gene TRBV29-1, with 10 positions matching TRBD2. This CDR3 has 15 amino acids. The V segment lost 2 bases and the J segment 6 bases; nucleotides outside the gene matches: 6. Germline CDR1 SQVTM, CDR2 ANQGSEA. This CDR3 reads CSVEMVAGGAGELFF. The CDR3 DNA reads as TGCAGCGTTGAAATGGTAGCGGGAGGCGCCGGGGAGCTGTTTTTT.

As regards this clonotype: A read error may account for a junction end that differs from germline. The rearrangement links TRBV18 to TRBJ2-1, with 8 positions matching TRBD2. The germline V gene encodes CDR1 KGHSH and CDR2 LQKENI. This CDR3 contains 16 residues. CDR3 sequence: CPSSPRSGSSYNEQFF. CDR3 DNA: TGTCCCAGCTCACCGCGAAGCGGGAGCTCCTACAATGAGCAGTTCTTC.

The chain is built from TRBV20-1 and TRBJ2-1, with a tentative D call TRBD2 (5 bases). Looked up from germline, CDR1 is DFQATT and CDR2 is SNEGSKA (reference sequence). The CDR3 extends over 16 amino acids. Between the trimmed V and J ends, which lost 4 bases and 3 bases, there was a span of 19 bases. The CDR3 bases are TGCAGTGCTACAAAGACCCGGGGAGCGCTCTACAATGAGCAGTTCTTC. Translated, it gives CSATKTRGALYNEQFF.

This chain connects TRBV10-3 to TRBJ2-5; D remains unclear. Trimming pared 2 bases from V and 4 bases from J, leaving 5 bases between. Germline V CDR1 and CDR2: ENHRY, SYGVKD. The CDR3 consists of 12 residues. The CDR3 loop reads CAISEPTETQYF. In nucleotides, the CDR3 is TGTGCCATCAGTGAGCCGACAGAGACCCAGTACTTC.

V gene TRBV27 combines with J gene TRBJ2-4; D perhaps matches TRBD2 (5 bases). The last part of the DNA fits TRBJ2-7 better; the J call may be wrong. Germline V CDR1 and CDR2: MNHEY, SMNVEV (reference sequence). The CDR3 is 10 amino acids. CDR3 region: CATGKYEQYF. The CDR3 DNA sequence: TGTGCCACCGGGAAGTACGAGCAGTACTTC.